This TCR beta chain emerged from a study of naive and memory T cell subsets. General observations from the study: Possibly reflecting memory cells re-expressing CD45RA, a few larger clonotypes occurred in naive repertoires, especially CD8. TCR counts from RNA may reflect activation-linked expression changes.

This clonotype has only a few counts. Its antigen is still unknown. Both TRBC1 and TRBC2 were covered by a beta constant-region primer of two equimolar oligonucleotides. Ligated cDNA was amplified by four rounds of PCR with nested alpha and beta constant-region primers and SP2. TCRdb itself ran the UMI-ligation and nested PCR reads through MiXCR, one entry per CDR3 protein. The sample lists roughly 150,000 distinct CDR3 sequences, around 21% occurring once. Separate alpha and beta amplification began at the second PCR step. The CDR3 contains 17 residues. Trimming took off 6 bases at V and 0 bases at J, with 15 bases between the two ends. Germline assignment: CDR1 MNHEY and CDR2 SVGAGI.

The sequence was collected from a human donor in good health. The sample was naive CD8+ T cells from blood. The J gene is TRBJ1-6, the V gene TRBV6-5, with D unresolved. CDR3 protein: CASSNRLWSSYNSPLHF. In DNA form, the CDR3 reads TGTGCCAGCAGCAATCGACTTTGGAGCTCCTATAATTCACCCCTCCACTTT.